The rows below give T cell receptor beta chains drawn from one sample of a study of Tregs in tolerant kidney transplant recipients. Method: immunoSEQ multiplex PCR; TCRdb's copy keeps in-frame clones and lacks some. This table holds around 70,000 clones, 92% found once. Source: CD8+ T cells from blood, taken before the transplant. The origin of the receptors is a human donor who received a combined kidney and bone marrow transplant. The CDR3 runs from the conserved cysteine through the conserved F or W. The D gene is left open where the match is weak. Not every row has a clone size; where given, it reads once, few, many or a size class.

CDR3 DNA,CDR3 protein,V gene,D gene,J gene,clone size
TGTGCCAGCGTTGGGGCGAACACTGAAGCTTTCTTT,CASVGANTEAFF,TRBV6-5,NA,TRBJ1-1,NA
TGTGCCATCCGGGGTTCCTCCTACGAGCAGTACTTC,CAIRGSSYEQYF,TRBV13,NA,TRBJ2-7,NA
TGTGCCAGCAGCTTTCAGGGTCGGCCCGCCACCTACGAGCAGTACTTC,CASSFQGRPATYEQYF,TRBV7-2,NA,TRBJ2-7,NA
TGTGCCAGCAGCCAAGTTGATGGCGGGGGACAGGGAAGCGAGCAGTACTTC,CASSQVDGGGQGSEQYF,TRBV7-9,TRBD1,TRBJ2-7,NA
TGTGCCAGCAGCCGGACTAGCCTAACCGAGCAGTACTTC,CASSRTSLTEQYF,TRBV11-3,TRBD2,TRBJ2-7,NA
TGTGCCTGGAGTGCCGGGACAGGGGACTACGAGCAGTACTTC,CAWSAGTGDYEQYF,TRBV30,TRBD1,TRBJ2-7,NA
TGTGCCAGCAGAACCGGGACTAGCGCCAAATCCTACAATGAGCAGTTCTTC,CASRTGTSAKSYNEQFF,TRBV2,TRBD2,TRBJ2-1,NA
TGCGCCAGCAGCCAAGATGGAGGGAACACAGATACGCAGTATTTT,CASSQDGGNTDTQYF,TRBV4-3,NA,TRBJ2-3,NA
TGTGCCAGCAGCTTCGGGACTAGCGGGTACAATGAGCAGTTCTTC,CASSFGTSGYNEQFF,TRBV5-8,TRBD2,TRBJ2-1,NA
TGTGCCAGTACCTTACAGGGATACAATGAGCAGTTCTTC,CASTLQGYNEQFF,TRBV19,NA,TRBJ2-1,NA
TGTGCCTGGAGTGAGGAGCGGGCCGCTCACGAGACCCAGTACTTC,CAWSEERAAHETQYF,TRBV30,NA,TRBJ2-5,NA
TGTGCCAGCAGCTTGTCGGCAGCCCGGAGAGAGACCCAGTACTTC,CASSLSAARRETQYF,TRBV5-8,NA,TRBJ2-5,once
TGTGCCAGCAGCGTAGAAAACCGGGGGATTGGCTACACCTTC,CASSVENRGIGYTF,TRBV9,NA,TRBJ1-2,NA